This T cell receptor (beta chain) was sequenced for a study of blood T cell repertoires in COVID-19. Participants were aged about 18 to 90 years from roughly 25 US areas. Original handling: Quantification of nucleated cells was approximated via reference gene primer amplification. TCRdb keeps only in-frame clones here, not all; method: immunoSEQ multiplex PCR. V, J and clone size are taken as reported in that table, and D and trimming were inferred from the DNA itself. The repertoire holds 150,000 to 200,000 clones, with about 88% as singletons. The receptor comes from a human donor with acute COVID-19. The donor label of this sample is uncertain. The source material was PBMCs or T cells enriched from blood (not recorded which).

In nucleotides, the CDR3 is TGTGCCAGTAAGGCGACAGGGGACTATGGCTACACCTTC. It translates to CASKATGDYGYTF. The genes are TRBV19 and TRBJ1-2; 8 bases agree with TRBD1. J gave up 3 bases and V 7 bases, and 4 bases lay outside the gene matches. Germline CDR1 reads LNHDA; CDR2 reads SQIVND (reference sequence). The CDR3 runs to 13 residues.